This TCR beta chain appears in the sequencing data of a study of CD8+ T cells in alopecia areata. A single count supports this clone. CDR1 is LNHDA and CDR2 is SQIVND in the germline V gene (reference sequence). The CDR3 is made up of 16 amino acids. The ends lost 2 bases at V and 1 base at J; junction bases unmatched: 5. Extracted RNA was reverse transcribed, and the resulting cDNA served as sequencing template. Clones were read by immunoSEQ multiplex PCR, and TCRdb kept only the in-frame ones, dropping some. The sample shows 100,000 to 150,000 clones, 45% to 65% of them seen only once. The input for sequencing was CD4+ T cells sorted from blood, taken at week 0. This TCR came from a human donor with alopecia areata. The rearrangement links TRBV19 to TRBJ2-5; 9 bases match TRBD1. CDR3 region: CASSIPGQGLQETQYF. In nucleotides, the CDR3 is TGTGCCAGTAGTATACCGGGACAGGGACTCCAAGAGACCCAGTACTTC.